A selection of T cell receptor beta chains follows, all from one sample in a study of beta chain features in type 1 diabetes. Generated by immunoSEQ multiplex PCR, the TCRdb table keeps only in-frame clones and is missing some. Of hundreds of thousands of clones listed, 9.5% to 12% were seen once; the top ten hold 0.045% to 0.05%. The sequencing sample was made of naive CD4+ T cells from blood. The receptors come from a young woman in good health. Both conserved end residues are part of each CDR3. Fields, in order: V gene, D gene, J gene, clone size, CDR3 DNA, CDR3 protein. A D gene is named only where the DNA matches it firmly. Clone size appears in some rows only: once, few, many, or a class for an expanded clone.

>TRBV29-1|.|TRBJ1-1|few
TGCAGCGTTGGTAGGGGAAGGGGCACTGAAGCTTTCTTT
CSVGRGRGTEAFF
>TRBV4-3|.|TRBJ2-3|few
TGCGCCAGCAGCCGCCAGGCGGCAGATACGCAGTATTTT
CASSRQAADTQYF
>TRBV10-3|.|TRBJ1-4|.
TGTGCCATCAGTGAGTCCCTCACTCGGGACCTCGGGCTGCTGCTGACTAATGAAAAACTGTTTTTT
CAISESLTRDLGLLLTNEKLFF
>TRBV29-1|TRBD1|TRBJ1-1|few
TGCAGCGTTAACAGGGGCGGGAACACTGAAGCTTTCTTT
CSVNRGGNTEAFF
>TRBV6-6|.|TRBJ2-6|.
TGTGCCAGCAGTTACGCCCAGGGAGGGGCCAACGTCCTGACTTTC
CASSYAQGGANVLTF
>TRBV14|.|TRBJ2-1|few
TGTGCCAGCAGCCAAGATGGTCGAGCCTACAATGAGCAGTTCTTC
CASSQDGRAYNEQFF
>TRBV30|TRBD1|TRBJ1-5|few
TGTGCCTGGGGCAGGGGGAATCAGCCCCAGCATTTT
CAWGRGNQPQHF
>TRBV19|.|TRBJ2-7|.
TGTGCCAGTAGTATTCGGGGTACCGTCGAGCAGTACTTC
CASSIRGTVEQYF
>TRBV11-3|.|TRBJ2-3|few
TGTGCCAGCAGCATCGGTAGGGACGGAGAGTCAGATACGCAGTATTTT
CASSIGRDGESDTQYF
>TRBV6-6|.|TRBJ2-5|few
TGTGCCAGCACCACTAGCTGGGAAGGAGAGACCCAGTACTTC
CASTTSWEGETQYF
>TRBV19|.|TRBJ1-1|.
TGTGCCAGTAGCACAAGCAGGAGGTACACTGAAGCTTTCTTT
CASSTSRRYTEAFF
>TRBV5-1|.|TRBJ2-1|.
TGCGCCAGCAGCTTGGCTAGTCAAGTTCTGTTCTTC
CASSLASQVLFF
>TRBV7-2|TRBD2|TRBJ2-7|.
TGTGCCAGCAGCTTAGCAGGGACTAGCGGGATCTCCTACGAGCAGTACTTC
CASSLAGTSGISYEQYF
>TRBV18|.|TRBJ2-5|few
TGTGCCAGCTCACCACCAAGCGGAGAGACCCAGTACTTC
CASSPPSGETQYF
>TRBV2|.|TRBJ2-2|few
TGTGCCAGGAGGGGCAAAGCCGGGGAGCTGTTTTTT
CARRGKAGELFF
>TRBV5-1|.|TRBJ2-5|.
TGCGCCAGCAGCCCGGGGGCCGGGGTTTCAGAGACCCAGTACTTC
CASSPGAGVSETQYF
>TRBV7-9|.|TRBJ2-6|few
TGTGCCAGCAGCCTCCCTCGGCAGGGGGGCTCTGGGGCCAACGTCCTGACTTTC
CASSLPRQGGSGANVLTF
>TRBV28|.|TRBJ1-2|few
TGTGCCAGCAGTAGTGGGCTTAACTATGGCTACACCTTC
CASSSGLNYGYTF
>TRBV7-8|.|TRBJ1-4|.
TGTGCCAGCAGCCTCCTGAGGGGGGGTTCGAGGGAAAAACTGTTTTTT
CASSLLRGGSREKLFF
>TRBV7-2|TRBD2|TRBJ2-2|.
TGTGCCAGCAGCTCGGGGCCAGCGGGAGGCCGCACCGGGGAGCTGTTTTTT
CASSSGPAGGRTGELFF
>TRBV5-1|.|TRBJ2-1|few
TGCGCCAGCAGCTTGCAGACTAGGGATGAGCAGTTCTTC
CASSLQTRDEQFF
>TRBV9|TRBD2|TRBJ2-7|few
TGTGCCAGCAGCGCCGGGACTAGCTTGTACGAGCAGTACTTC
CASSAGTSLYEQYF
>TRBV5-6|.|TRBJ1-5|few
TGTGCCAGCAGCTCGGATAAGGGCGGTCAGCCCCAGCATTTT
CASSSDKGGQPQHF
>TRBV7-2|.|TRBJ2-1|.
TGTGCCAGCAGCTTCGACTACTACAATGAGCAGTTCTTC
CASSFDYYNEQFF
>TRBV5-1|TRBD2|TRBJ2-3|.
TGCGCCAGCAGCTTTGGCGGGGGACTGGCAGATACGCAGTATTTT
CASSFGGGLADTQYF
>TRBV15|.|TRBJ2-1|.
TGTGCCACCAGCAGAGATTTCTCCTACAATGAGCAGTTCTTC
CATSRDFSYNEQFF
>TRBV9|TRBD1|TRBJ2-7|few
TGTGCCAGCAGCGCGACAGGGGTCCACGAGCAGTACTTC
CASSATGVHEQYF
>TRBV2|.|TRBJ2-3|.
TGTGCCAGCAACGGCCACACAGATACGCAGTATTTT
CASNGHTDTQYF
>TRBV15|.|TRBJ2-5|.
TGTGCCACCAGCAGGCGGGACGCCCTCGGCGGGGAGACCCAGTACTTC
CATSRRDALGGETQYF
>TRBV9|TRBD2|TRBJ2-1|few
TGTGCCAGCAGCGCTGAGGGGACTAGCGGGAGTAAGCCCTACAATGAGCAGTTCTTC
CASSAEGTSGSKPYNEQFF
>TRBV7-9|.|TRBJ1-2|.
TGTGCCAGCAGCTTAGCGCGGCAGGGGTCTGGCTACACCTTC
CASSLARQGSGYTF
>TRBV29-1|.|TRBJ1-2|few
TGCAGCGTTGACGGATCCCGAGGACAGCTCTATGGCTACACCTTC
CSVDGSRGQLYGYTF
>TRBV2|.|TRBJ1-2|few
TGTGCCAGCAGTGGAGAGAGGCTCCTTAACTATGGCTACACCTTC
CASSGERLLNYGYTF
>TRBV14|.|TRBJ1-2|few
TGTGCCAGCAGCCAAGCACAGGGTGACTATGGCTACACCTTC
CASSQAQGDYGYTF
>TRBV29-1|TRBD2|TRBJ2-3|.
TGCAGCGTTGTTGGAAGCGGGAGGGCGGCGACTTTGGATACGCAGTATTTT
CSVVGSGRAATLDTQYF
>TRBV7-2|TRBD1|TRBJ2-5|.
TGTGCCAGCAGCCCCGGACAGGGGTTAGAGACCCAGTACTTC
CASSPGQGLETQYF
>TRBV7-2|.|TRBJ2-2|.
TGTGCCAGCAGCCCCCAGCTCCACACCGGGGAGCTGTTTTTT
CASSPQLHTGELFF
>TRBV13|.|TRBJ1-5|few
TGTGCCAGCAGCCTGATGAGCCACAATCAGCCCCAGCATTTT
CASSLMSHNQPQHF
>TRBV29-1|.|TRBJ1-1|few
TGCAGCGGGGAACGGGGCAGGGGCACTGAAGCTTTCTTT
CSGERGRGTEAFF
>TRBV9|.|TRBJ1-3|.
TGTGCCAGCAGCGTATCAGGGGCTGGAAACACCATATATTTT
CASSVSGAGNTIYF
>TRBV9|.|TRBJ1-2|.
TGTGCCAGCAGCGTAGGCAGGGGAGACTATGGCTACACCTTC
CASSVGRGDYGYTF
>TRBV9|TRBD1|TRBJ2-2|.
TGTGCCAGCAGCGTAGGAGCCCAGGGGGCGAACACCGGGGAGCTGTTTTTT
CASSVGAQGANTGELFF
>TRBV13|.|TRBJ2-1|.
TGTGCCAGCAGCTTAGCGGTCAGCTACAATGAGCAGTTCTTC
CASSLAVSYNEQFF
>TRBV5-1|TRBD1|TRBJ2-3|few
TGCGCCAGCAGCTTAAACGGACAGGGGGATACGCAGTATTTT
CASSLNGQGDTQYF
>TRBV23-1|.|TRBJ2-2|.
TGCGCCAGCAGTCTTGTGGCAGGAGATAACACCGGGGAGCTGTTTTTT
CASSLVAGDNTGELFF
>TRBV18|.|TRBJ2-3|few
TGTGCCAGCTCACAGGGTCTGCGCGATACGCAGTATTTT
CASSQGLRDTQYF
>TRBV19|TRBD2|TRBJ2-1|few
TGTGCCAGTAGTATGGGACTAGCGATGGTCCATGAGCAGTTCTTC
CASSMGLAMVHEQFF
>TRBV12-5|.|TRBJ1-1|.
TGTGCTAGTGGTTTGCGGGGTACTGAAGCTTTCTTT
CASGLRGTEAFF
>TRBV7-2|TRBD2|TRBJ2-3|.
TGTGCCAGCCCGCCTACTAGCGGAACTACCTACGGTACGCAGTATTTT
CASPPTSGTTYGTQYF
>TRBV2|.|TRBJ2-1|.
TGTGCCAGCTCGGTTTTAACCTACAATGAGCAGTTCTTC
CASSVLTYNEQFF
>TRBV5-4|TRBD1|TRBJ1-6|.
TGTGCCAGCAGCTTTGGAACTGACAGGGACAATTCACCCCTCCACTTT
CASSFGTDRDNSPLHF
>TRBV30|.|TRBJ2-7|few
TGTGCCTGGAGTGTACGCCAGCAGTACTTC
CAWSVRQQYF
>TRBV4-1|.|TRBJ2-6|.
TGCGCCAGCAGGTCACTGGGCCAAAAGACTGGATCTGGGGCCAACGTCCTGACTTTC
CASRSLGQKTGSGANVLTF
>TRBV6-4|TRBD2|TRBJ2-3|.
TGTGCCAGCAGTCGGGGGGGAACCCCAGCAGATACGCAGTATTTT
CASSRGGTPADTQYF
>TRBV7-9|.|TRBJ2-1|.
TGTGCCAGCAGCTTGACAGGTTCCAATGAGCAGTTCTTC
CASSLTGSNEQFF
>TRBV7-3|.|TRBJ2-7|.
TGTGCCAGCAGCTTCTCGGCCGTCTCCTACGAGCAGTACTTC
CASSFSAVSYEQYF
>TRBV7-9|.|TRBJ2-7|.
TGTGCCAGCAGCTTGGCAGGGCCCTACGAGCAGTACTTC
CASSLAGPYEQYF
>TRBV21-1|.|TRBJ2-1|few
TGTGCCAGCAGCAAAGGGGACAGGTACAATGAGCAGTTCTTC
CASSKGDRYNEQFF
>TRBV6-5|.|TRBJ2-5|.
TGTGCCAGCAGTTACATCGGCACCCTAAAGCGAGAGACCCAGTACTTC
CASSYIGTLKRETQYF